These 22 T cell receptor beta chains originate from one sample sequenced in a study of technical replicates of blood from a handful of donors. Libraries were prepared by immunoSEQ multiplex PCR; TCRdb keeps only in-frame clonotypes and omits some of them. The sample has over 15,000 clones; 85% to 90% are singletons. The specimen sequenced was PBMCs. These receptor sequences come from a human donor in good health.

This clone has more than one count but fewer than ten. The chain employs TRBV5-1 and TRBJ2-7; D not resolved. The CDR3 spans 14 residues. V was pared by 1 base and J by 0 bases, with 8 bases between. CDR1 is SGHRS, CDR2 YFSETQ, per germline. The CDR3: CASSLQVSSYEQYF. The CDR3 DNA reads TGCGCCAGCAGCTTGCAGGTTAGCTCCTACGAGCAGTACTTC. The variable domain in full, completed from reference TRBV5-1 and TRBJ2-7, reads KAGVTQTPRYLIKTRGQQVTLSCSPISGHRSVSWYQQTPGQGLQFLFEYFSETQRNKGNFPGRFSGRQFSNSRSEMNVSTLELGDSALYLCASSLQVSSYEQYFGPGTRLTVT.

The chain carries TRBV6-1 and TRBJ2-1; a possible D gene is TRBD1 (5 bases). The CDR3 runs to 15 residues. The V and J ends lost 5 bases and 3 bases respectively, with 14 bases between them. Germline loops: CDR1 MNHNS, CDR2 SASEGT. CDR3 nucleotides: TGTGCCAGCAGTCAGGACACCTCCAGCTACAATGAGCAGTTCTTC. Protein sequence: CASSQDTSSYNEQFF.

The chain couples TRBV18 to TRBJ2-3; D gene uncertain. CDR3 length: 17 amino acids. The ends were cut back, 3 bases at V and 0 bases at J, with 16 bases in the middle. Germline values: CDR1 KGHSH, CDR2 LQKENI. CDR3 in DNA: TGTGCCAGCTCACCCAAACAGATGGCCGCTAGCACAGATACGCAGTATTTT. It codes for CASSPKQMAASTDTQYF. The full variable domain, rest sourced from reference TRBV18 and TRBJ2-3, is NAGVMQNPRHLVRRRGQEARLRCSPMKGHSHVYWYRQLPEEGLKFMVYLQKENIIDESGMPKERFSAEFPKEGPSILRIQQVVRGDSAAYFCASSPKQMAASTDTQYFGPGTRLTVL.

The count of this clone is one. The rearrangement joins TRBV14 to TRBJ2-1, with 7 positions matching TRBD2. With V trimmed by 1 base and J by 1 base, 1 base remained unmatched. Per the germline V gene, CDR1 is SGHDN and CDR2 is FVKESK. The CDR3 covers 15 residues. In nucleotides, the CDR3 is TGTGCCAGCAGCCAAGTTAGCGGGTCCTACAATGAGCAGTTCTTC. Protein product: CASSQVSGSYNEQFF.

This clone was observed a handful of times. The V and J genes are TRBV6-1 and TRBJ2-5; TRBD2 aligns across 12 bases. This CDR3 region has 15 residues. Germline loops: CDR1 MNHNS, CDR2 SASEGT. V lost 2 bases, J lost 4 bases, and 2 bases stayed unmatched. CDR3 DNA: TGTGCCAGCAGTGAACTAGCGGGAGGGCCAGAGACCCAGTACTTC. This translates into CASSELAGGPETQYF.

The V gene is TRBV5-1, the J gene TRBJ2-3; no firm D call. CDR3 size: 12 residues. Germline V gives CDR1 SGHRS, CDR2 YFSETQ. V was trimmed by 5 bases and J by 6 bases, leaving 10 bases between them. CDR3 in amino acids: CASSVISDTQYF. The CDR3 DNA is TGCGCCAGCAGTGTAATTTCTGATACGCAGTATTTT.

This sequence joins TRBV5-1 and TRBJ2-3, with TRBD2 as a possible D gene (6 bases). This CDR3 is built from 14 residues. Trimming removed 4 bases at V and 4 bases at J, with 13 bases between. Germline V gene lookup returns CDR1 SGHRS and CDR2 YFSETQ. The CDR3 sequence: CASSLASAPDTQYF. In DNA, the CDR3 is TGCGCCAGCAGCCTCGCTAGCGCCCCAGATACGCAGTATTTT.

In this sample, this clone turned up a few times. The chain links TRBV28 to TRBJ2-1; D possibly corresponds to TRBD2 (5 bases). Trimming removed 3 bases at V and 9 bases at J, with 6 bases between. The CDR3 has 11 amino acids. CDR1 and CDR2 from the germline V gene are MDHEN and SYDVKM. The CDR3 sequence: CASSFRGEQFF. DNA for the CDR3: TGTGCCAGCAGTTTTCGGGGTGAGCAGTTCTTC.

This chain connects TRBV10-3 to TRBJ2-7; TRBD2 matches 7 bases. V shed 0 bases, J shed 0 bases, and the junction held 5 bases outside the gene matches. CDR1 ENHRY and CDR2 SYGVKD come from the germline V gene. The CDR3 extends over 16 amino acids. CDR3 residues: CAISESKGGSSYEQYF. In DNA, the CDR3 is TGTGCCATCAGTGAGTCGAAGGGCGGGAGCTCCTACGAGCAGTACTTC.

V gene TRBV5-6 combines with J gene TRBJ2-5; TRBD1 agrees at 8 bases. Trimming at V came to 0 bases and at J to 4 bases, leaving 8 bases not matched to a gene. Germline CDR1 SGHDT, CDR2 YYEEEE. The CDR3 loop spans 16 amino acids. The CDR3 bases are TGTGCCAGCAGCTTGGGCCGCAGGGGGCTAGGAGAGACCCAGTACTTC. It yields the protein CASSLGRRGLGETQYF.

This chain links TRBV23-1 with TRBJ2-7, with 13 bases that match TRBD2. TRBV23-1 carries the ORF label, with uncertain function. The V and J ends lost 4 bases and 3 bases, in that order; junction bases with no gene match: 9. The CDR3 totals 17 residues. In DNA form, the CDR3 reads TGCGCCAGCAGTCTAAGGAGGACTAGCGGGGGCAACTACGAGCAGTACTTC. It is translated as CASSLRRTSGGNYEQYF.

V is TRBV6-4 and J is TRBJ1-1; TRBD1 is a possible D gene (5 bases). Germline V gene sequence: CDR1 MRHNA, CDR2 SNTAGT. The CDR3 loop spans 11 amino acids. V gave up 6 bases and J gave up 4 bases, with 6 bases separating them. DNA of the CDR3: TGTGCCAGCAGAAGGGGCACTGAAGCTTTCTTT. It encodes CASRRGTEAFF.

The V call is TRBV18, the J call TRBJ1-5; D may be TRBD1 (5 bases). Trimming took off 1 base at V and 0 bases at J, with 13 bases between the two ends. This CDR3 is 17 amino acids long. The V gene's germline CDR1 is KGHSH and CDR2 LQKENI. CDR3 region: CASSPLPGHHSNQPQHF. The CDR3 bases are TGTGCCAGCTCACCACTGCCAGGACACCATAGCAATCAGCCCCAGCATTTT.

This clone was counted once. This rearrangement joins TRBV5-1 to TRBJ2-2; TRBD2 agrees at 7 bases. This CDR3 has 15 amino acids. Trimming removed 1 base from V and 2 bases from J; junction bases left unmatched: 2. Germline CDR1 and CDR2: SGHRS and YFSETQ. The CDR3 DNA sequence: TGCGCCAGCAGCTTGTCTAGCGGTAACACCGGGGAGCTGTTTTTT. Protein product: CASSLSSGNTGELFF.

The rearrangement uses TRBV18 and TRBJ1-5; D remains unclear. Germline CDR1 and CDR2: KGHSH and LQKENI. This CDR3 region has 14 residues. The V and J ends lost 0 bases and 0 bases respectively, with 3 bases between them. The CDR3 is CASSPPYSNQPQHF. In DNA, the CDR3 is TGTGCCAGCTCACCACCTTATAGCAATCAGCCCCAGCATTTT.

V gene TRBV6-5 combines with J gene TRBJ2-3; D is unclear. There are 14 residues in the CDR3. V gave up 3 bases and J gave up 0 bases, with 7 bases separating them. CDR1 is MNHEY, CDR2 SVGAGI, per germline. The CDR3 is CASSYMTSTDTQYF. The CDR3 nucleotides read TGTGCCAGCAGTTATATGACTAGCACAGATACGCAGTATTTT.

The V call is TRBV7-3, the J call TRBJ2-7; 7 nucleotides align to TRBD2. CDR1 is SGHTA, CDR2 FQGTGA, per germline. This CDR3 spans 15 amino acids. V was clipped by 4 bases and J by 5 bases; unmatched bases: 11. The CDR3 sequence is CASSSTGLGGNEQYF. The CDR3 coding sequence is TGTGCCAGCAGCTCCACGGGGCTGGGGGGGAACGAGCAGTACTTC.

The chain links TRBV19 to TRBJ2-1; TRBD1 aligns across 9 bases. The CDR3 consists of 16 residues. In germline, CDR1 is LNHDA, CDR2 SQIVND (reference sequence). Trimming took 1 base from V and 7 from J; bases not matched to a gene: 8. Written as DNA, the CDR3 is TGTGCCAGTAGTATAGTTAGTCCGGGGACAGGGAATGAGCAGTTCTTC. The encoded protein is CASSIVSPGTGNEQFF.

The chain recombines TRBV5-1 with TRBJ2-7; TRBD1 matches at 8 bases. The CDR3 contains 13 residues. Trimming removed 4 bases from V and 2 bases from J; junction bases left unmatched: 2. Germline values: CDR1 SGHRS, CDR2 YFSETQ. The CDR3 region has the DNA TGCGCCAGCAGCAAGACAGGGGCCTACGAGCAGTACTTC. The encoded protein is CASSKTGAYEQYF.

The chain combines TRBV5-1 with TRBJ2-2; possible D gene TRBD2, 6 bases. V lost 2 bases to trimming and J lost 0 bases, with 11 bases between them. There are 16 residues in the CDR3. Per germline, CDR1 SGHRS and CDR2 YFSETQ. The CDR3 here is CASSFGGAANTGELFF. In DNA, the CDR3 is TGCGCCAGCAGCTTTGGAGGGGCCGCGAACACCGGGGAGCTGTTTTTT. The full variable domain, with the rest looked up from reference TRBV5-1 and TRBJ2-2, is KAGVTQTPRYLIKTRGQQVTLSCSPISGHRSVSWYQQTPGQGLQFLFEYFSETQRNKGNFPGRFSGRQFSNSRSEMNVSTLELGDSALYLCASSFGGAANTGELFFGEGSRLTVL.

This clone was counted between two and nine times. V is TRBV10-1 and J is TRBJ1-1; TRBD1 matches 7 bases. The CDR3 runs 13 residues. Germline trimming cut 5 bases from V and 1 base from J; bases unmatched to any gene: 1. Looked up from germline, CDR1 is WNHNN and CDR2 is SYGVQD (reference sequence). The CDR3 sequence: CASSNRGNTEAFF. The CDR3 bases are TGCGCCAGCAGTAACAGGGGGAACACTGAAGCTTTCTTT.

The CDR3 DNA sequence: TGCGCCAGCACCTTTAAGGGGGAGAGCGAGCAGTACTTC. Encoded protein: CASTFKGESEQYF. The V call is TRBV5-1, the J call TRBJ2-7, with D possibly being TRBD1 (6 bases). The CDR3 extends over 13 amino acids. The germline CDR1 and CDR2 sequences are SGHRS and YFSETQ. V was trimmed by 6 bases and J by 6 bases, leaving 16 bases between them.